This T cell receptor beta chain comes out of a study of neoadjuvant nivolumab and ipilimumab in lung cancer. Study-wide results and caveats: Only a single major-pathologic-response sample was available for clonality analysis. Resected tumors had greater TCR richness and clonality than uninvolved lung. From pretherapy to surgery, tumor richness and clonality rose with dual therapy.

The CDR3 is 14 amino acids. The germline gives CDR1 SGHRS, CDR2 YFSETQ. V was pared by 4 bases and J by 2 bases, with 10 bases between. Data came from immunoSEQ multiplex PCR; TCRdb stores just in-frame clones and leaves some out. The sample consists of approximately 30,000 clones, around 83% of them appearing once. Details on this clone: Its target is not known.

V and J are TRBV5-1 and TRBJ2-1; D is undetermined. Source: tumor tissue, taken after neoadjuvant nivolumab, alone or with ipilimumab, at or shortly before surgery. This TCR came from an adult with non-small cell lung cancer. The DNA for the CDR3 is TGCGCCAGCAGCGACCTGTCCGCCTACAATGAGCAGTTCTTC. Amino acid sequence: CASSDLSAYNEQFF.